This TCR beta chain was retrieved from a study of cytomegalovirus exposure and HLA in healthy donors. Study outcomes and limitations: Most TCR beta V segments were productive about 90% or about 30% of the time in an earlier analysis. An analysis that came later showed most CMV-associated TCR beta chains appearing HLA-restricted. A later examination showed that TCR association rates differed by HLA locus, with DRB1 most and HLA-C fewest.

The CDR3 spans 16 residues. Trimming stripped 10 bases from V and 3 bases from J, with 22 bases between. Germline V gives CDR1 SNHLY, CDR2 FYNNEI. With respect to this clone: The antigen is not known.

Primers: 60 Vbeta forward and 13 Jbeta reverse. TCRdb's copy holds only in-frame clones and misses some; the assay was immunoSEQ multiplex PCR. Counted here are over 95,000 clones, 60% to 85% occurring once; the ten biggest clones make up roughly an eighth. Healthy bone marrow donors formed the donor group. The clonotype originates from a woman in her 40s in good health and CMV-seropositive. Sequencing used PBMCs. The chain recombines TRBV2 with TRBJ1-5; maybe TRBD1 (6 bases). CDR3 region: CATTLSGTPPNQPQHF. The CDR3 bases are TGTGCCACGACTCTGAGCGGGACACCACCCAATCAGCCCCAGCATTTT. The whole variable domain, filled in from reference TRBV2 and TRBJ1-5, reads EPEVTQTPSHQVTQMGQEVILRCVPISNHLYFYWYRQILGQKVEFLVSFYNNEISEKSEIFDDQFSVERPDGSNFTLKIRSTKLEDSAMYFCATTLSGTPPNQPQHFGDGTRLSIL.